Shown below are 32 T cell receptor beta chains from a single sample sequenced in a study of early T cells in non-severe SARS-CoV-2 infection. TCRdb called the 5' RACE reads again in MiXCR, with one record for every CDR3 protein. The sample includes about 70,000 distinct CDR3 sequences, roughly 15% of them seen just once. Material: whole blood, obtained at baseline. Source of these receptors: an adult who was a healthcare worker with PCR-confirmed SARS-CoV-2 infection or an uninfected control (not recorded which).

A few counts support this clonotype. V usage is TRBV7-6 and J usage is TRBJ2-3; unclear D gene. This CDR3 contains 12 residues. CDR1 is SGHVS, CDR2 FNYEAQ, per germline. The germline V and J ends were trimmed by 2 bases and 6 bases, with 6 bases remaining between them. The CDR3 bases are TGTGCCAGCAGCTTAATGTCCGATACGCAGTATTTT. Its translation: CASSLMSDTQYF.

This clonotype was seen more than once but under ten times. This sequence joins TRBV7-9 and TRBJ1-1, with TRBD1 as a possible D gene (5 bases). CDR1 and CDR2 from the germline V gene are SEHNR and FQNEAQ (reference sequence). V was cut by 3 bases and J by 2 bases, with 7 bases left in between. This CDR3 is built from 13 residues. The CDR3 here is CASSFTGNTEAFF. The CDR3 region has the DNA TGTGCCAGCAGCTTCACAGGAAACACTGAAGCTTTCTTT.

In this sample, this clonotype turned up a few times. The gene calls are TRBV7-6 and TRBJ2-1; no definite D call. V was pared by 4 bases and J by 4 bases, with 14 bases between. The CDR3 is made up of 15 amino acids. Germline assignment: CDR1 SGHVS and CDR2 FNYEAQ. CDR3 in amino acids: CASSSSAGSYNEQFF. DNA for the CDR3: TGTGCCAGCAGCTCCTCAGCCGGCTCTTACAATGAGCAGTTCTTC.

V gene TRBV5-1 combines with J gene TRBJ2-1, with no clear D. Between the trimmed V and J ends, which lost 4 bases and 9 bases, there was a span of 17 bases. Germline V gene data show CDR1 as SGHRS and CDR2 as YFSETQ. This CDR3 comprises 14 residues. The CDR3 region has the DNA TGCGCCAGCAGCACGGACCTCCAAATGGGTGAGCAGTTCTTC. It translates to CASSTDLQMGEQFF. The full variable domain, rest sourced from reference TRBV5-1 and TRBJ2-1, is KAGVTQTPRYLIKTRGQQVTLSCSPISGHRSVSWYQQTPGQGLQFLFEYFSETQRNKGNFPGRFSGRQFSNSRSEMNVSTLELGDSALYLCASSTDLQMGEQFFGPGTRLTVL.

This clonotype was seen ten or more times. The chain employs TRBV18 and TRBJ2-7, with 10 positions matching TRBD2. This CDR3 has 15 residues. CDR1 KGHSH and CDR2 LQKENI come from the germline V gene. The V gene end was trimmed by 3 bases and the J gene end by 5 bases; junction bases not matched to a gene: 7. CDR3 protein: CASSPSLAGVHEQYF. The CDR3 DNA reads TGTGCCAGCTCACCGAGCCTAGCGGGAGTTCACGAGCAGTACTTC.

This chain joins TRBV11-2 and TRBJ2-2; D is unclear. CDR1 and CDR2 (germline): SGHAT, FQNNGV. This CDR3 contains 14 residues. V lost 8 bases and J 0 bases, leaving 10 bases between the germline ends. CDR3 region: CASGVGSNTGELFF. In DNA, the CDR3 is TGTGCCAGCGGCGTTGGGTCGAACACCGGGGAGCTGTTTTTT.

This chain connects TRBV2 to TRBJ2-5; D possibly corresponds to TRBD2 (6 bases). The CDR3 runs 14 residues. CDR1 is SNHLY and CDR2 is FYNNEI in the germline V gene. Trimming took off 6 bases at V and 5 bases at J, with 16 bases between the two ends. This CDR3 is CASSGTSQSETQYF. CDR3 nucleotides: TGTGCCAGCAGCGGGACTTCGCAGTCGGAGACCCAGTACTTC.

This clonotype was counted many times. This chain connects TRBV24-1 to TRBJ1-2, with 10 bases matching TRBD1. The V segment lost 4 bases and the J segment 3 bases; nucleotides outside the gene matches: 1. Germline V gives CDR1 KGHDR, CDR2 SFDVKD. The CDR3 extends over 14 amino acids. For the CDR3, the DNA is TGTGCCACCAGTGAAGGACAGGGGGACTATGGCTACACCTTC. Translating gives CATSEGQGDYGYTF.

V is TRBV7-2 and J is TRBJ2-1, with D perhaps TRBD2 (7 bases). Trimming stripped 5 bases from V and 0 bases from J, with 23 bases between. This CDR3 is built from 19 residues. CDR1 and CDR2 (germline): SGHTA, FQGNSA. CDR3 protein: CASSRPRGGRASSYNEQFF. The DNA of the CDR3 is TGTGCCAGCAGCCGGCCCAGGGGAGGGAGGGCGAGCTCCTACAATGAGCAGTTCTTC.

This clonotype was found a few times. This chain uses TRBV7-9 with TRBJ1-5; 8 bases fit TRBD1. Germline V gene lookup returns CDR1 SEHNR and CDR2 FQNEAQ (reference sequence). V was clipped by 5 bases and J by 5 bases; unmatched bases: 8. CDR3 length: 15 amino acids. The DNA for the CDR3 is TGTGCCAGCAGCGCCGGACAGGGCGCCCATCAGCCCCAGCATTTT. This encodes CASSAGQGAHQPQHF. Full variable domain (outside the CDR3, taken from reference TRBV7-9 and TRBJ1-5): DTGVSQNPRHKITKRGQNVTFRCDPISEHNRLYWYRQTLGQGPEFLTYFQNEAQLEKSRLLSDRFSAERPKGSFSTLEIQRTEQGDSAMYLCASSAGQGAHQPQHFGDGTRLSIL.

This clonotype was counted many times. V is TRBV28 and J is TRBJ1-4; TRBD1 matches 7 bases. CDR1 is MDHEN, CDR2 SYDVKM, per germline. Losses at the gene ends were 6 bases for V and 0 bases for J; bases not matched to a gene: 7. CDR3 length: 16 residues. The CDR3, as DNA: TGTGCCAGCAGCGCATTGGGGACAGCAACTAATGAAAAACTGTTTTTT. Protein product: CASSALGTATNEKLFF.

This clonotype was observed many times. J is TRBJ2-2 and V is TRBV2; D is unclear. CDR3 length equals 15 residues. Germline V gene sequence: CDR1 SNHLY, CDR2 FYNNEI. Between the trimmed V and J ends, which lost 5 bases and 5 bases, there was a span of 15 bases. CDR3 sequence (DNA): TGTGCCAGCAGTCGAAGGTCTGGGCTAACCGGGGAGCTGTTTTTT. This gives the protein CASSRRSGLTGELFF.

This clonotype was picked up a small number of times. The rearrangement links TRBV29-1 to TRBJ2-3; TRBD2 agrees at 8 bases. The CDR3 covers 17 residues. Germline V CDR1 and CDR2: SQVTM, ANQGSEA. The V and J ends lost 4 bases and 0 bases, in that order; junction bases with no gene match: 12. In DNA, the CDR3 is TGCAGCGTTGTGGGGCTAGCGGGTGATTCTAGCACAGATACGCAGTATTTT. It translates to CSVVGLAGDSSTDTQYF.

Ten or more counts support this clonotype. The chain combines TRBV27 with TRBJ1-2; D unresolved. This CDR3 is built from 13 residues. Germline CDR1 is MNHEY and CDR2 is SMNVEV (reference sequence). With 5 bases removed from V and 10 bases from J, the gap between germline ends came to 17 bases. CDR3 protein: CASSPSTGHLYTF. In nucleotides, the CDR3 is TGTGCCAGCAGTCCAAGTACCGGGCACCTCTACACCTTC.

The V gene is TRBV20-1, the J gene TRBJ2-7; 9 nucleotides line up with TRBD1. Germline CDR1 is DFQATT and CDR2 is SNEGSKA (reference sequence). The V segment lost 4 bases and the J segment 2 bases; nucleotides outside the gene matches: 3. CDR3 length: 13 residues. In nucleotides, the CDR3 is TGCAGTGCTATGGGGGACAGGGCCTACGAGCAGTACTTC. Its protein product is CSAMGDRAYEQYF.

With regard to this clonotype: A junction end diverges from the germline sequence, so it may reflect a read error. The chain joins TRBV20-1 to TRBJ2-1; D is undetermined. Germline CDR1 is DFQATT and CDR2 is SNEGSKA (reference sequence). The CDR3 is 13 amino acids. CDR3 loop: CSARVGSHNEQFF. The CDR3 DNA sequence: TGCAGTGCTAGAGTGGGCTCCCACAATGAGCAGTTCTTC.

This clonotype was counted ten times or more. CDR3 protein: CASSLRAGGNYNEQFF. DNA for the CDR3: TGCGCCAGCAGCCTTAGAGCGGGAGGAAACTACAATGAGCAGTTCTTC. V is TRBV4-1 and J is TRBJ2-1, with 9 bases matching TRBD2. The V and J ends lost 4 bases and 3 bases, in that order; junction bases with no gene match: 7. The CDR3 has 16 residues. Germline V lookup: CDR1 MGHRA, CDR2 YSYEKL.

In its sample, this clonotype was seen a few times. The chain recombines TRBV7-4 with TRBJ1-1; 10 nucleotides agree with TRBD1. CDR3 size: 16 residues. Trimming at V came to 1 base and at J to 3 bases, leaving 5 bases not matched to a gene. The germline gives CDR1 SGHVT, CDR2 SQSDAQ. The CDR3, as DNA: TGTGCCAGCAGCTTAGTCAAAGGACAGGGGGACACTGAAGCTTTCTTT. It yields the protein CASSLVKGQGDTEAFF.

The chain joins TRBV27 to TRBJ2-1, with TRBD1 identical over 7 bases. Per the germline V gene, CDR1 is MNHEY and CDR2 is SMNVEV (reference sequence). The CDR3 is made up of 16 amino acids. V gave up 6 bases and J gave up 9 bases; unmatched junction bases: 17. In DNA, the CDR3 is TGTGCCAGCAGCCCCAGTACAGGGGAACTGATCGGTGAGCAGTTCTTC. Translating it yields CASSPSTGELIGEQFF.

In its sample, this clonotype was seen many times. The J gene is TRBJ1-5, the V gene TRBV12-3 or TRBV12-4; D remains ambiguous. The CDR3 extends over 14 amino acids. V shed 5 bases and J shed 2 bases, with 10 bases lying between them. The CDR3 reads CASSLPGGNQPQHF. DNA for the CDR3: TGTGCCAGCAGTCTGCCCGGGGGCAATCAGCCCCAGCATTTT.

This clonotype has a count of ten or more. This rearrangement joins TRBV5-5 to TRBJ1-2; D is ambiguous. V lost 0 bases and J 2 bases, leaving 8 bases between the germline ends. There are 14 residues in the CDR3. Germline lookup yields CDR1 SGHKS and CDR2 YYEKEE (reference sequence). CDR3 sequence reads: CASSLVFINYGYTF. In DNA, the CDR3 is TGTGCCAGCAGCTTGGTATTCATCAACTATGGCTACACCTTC.

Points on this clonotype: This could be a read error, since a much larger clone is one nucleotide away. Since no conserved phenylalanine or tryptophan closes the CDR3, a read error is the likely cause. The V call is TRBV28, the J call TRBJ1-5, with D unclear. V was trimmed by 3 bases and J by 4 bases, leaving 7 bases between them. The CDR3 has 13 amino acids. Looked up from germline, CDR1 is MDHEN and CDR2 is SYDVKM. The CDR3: CASSLPLNQPQHY. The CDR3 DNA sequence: TGTGCCAGCAGTTTGCCGCTTAATCAGCCCCAGCATTAT.

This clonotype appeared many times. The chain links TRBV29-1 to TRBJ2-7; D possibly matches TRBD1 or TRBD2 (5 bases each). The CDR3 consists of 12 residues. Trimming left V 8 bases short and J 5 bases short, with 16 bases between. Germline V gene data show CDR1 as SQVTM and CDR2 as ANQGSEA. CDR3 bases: TGCAGCATTTCAAGAGGGGACCACGAGCAGTACTTC. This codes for CSISRGDHEQYF.

The CDR3 loop reads CASSLELPVYGYTF. As DNA, the CDR3 is TGCGCCAGCAGCTTGGAGCTCCCCGTCTATGGCTACACCTTC. The chain couples TRBV5-1 to TRBJ1-2; D call uncertain. Germline V gene lookup returns CDR1 SGHRS and CDR2 YFSETQ. The CDR3 extends over 14 amino acids. V lost 0 bases to trimming and J lost 4 bases, with 10 bases between them. The complete variable domain, with remaining parts taken from reference TRBV5-1 and TRBJ1-2, reads KAGVTQTPRYLIKTRGQQVTLSCSPISGHRSVSWYQQTPGQGLQFLFEYFSETQRNKGNFPGRFSGRQFSNSRSEMNVSTLELGDSALYLCASSLELPVYGYTFGSGTRLTVV.

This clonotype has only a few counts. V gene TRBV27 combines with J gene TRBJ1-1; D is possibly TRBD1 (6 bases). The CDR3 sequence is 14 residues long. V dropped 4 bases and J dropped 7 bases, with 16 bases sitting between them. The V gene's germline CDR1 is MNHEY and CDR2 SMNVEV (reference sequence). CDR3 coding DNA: TGTGCCAGCAGTTCCGGACAGACCTACCGTGAAGCTTTCTTT. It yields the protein CASSSGQTYREAFF.

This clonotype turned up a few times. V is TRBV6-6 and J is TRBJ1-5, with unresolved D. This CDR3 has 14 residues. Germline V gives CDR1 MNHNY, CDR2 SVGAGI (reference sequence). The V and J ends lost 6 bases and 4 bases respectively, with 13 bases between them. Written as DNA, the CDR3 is TGTGCCAGCAGGCTTGGAAGCGGGAATCAGCCCCAGCATTTT. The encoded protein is CASRLGSGNQPQHF.

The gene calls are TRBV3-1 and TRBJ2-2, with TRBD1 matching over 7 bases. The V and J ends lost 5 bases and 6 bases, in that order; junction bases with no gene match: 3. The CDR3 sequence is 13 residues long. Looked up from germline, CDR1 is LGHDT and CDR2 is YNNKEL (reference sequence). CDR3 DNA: TGTGCCAGCAGCAACCAGGGGGCCGGGGAGCTGTTTTTT. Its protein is CASSNQGAGELFF.

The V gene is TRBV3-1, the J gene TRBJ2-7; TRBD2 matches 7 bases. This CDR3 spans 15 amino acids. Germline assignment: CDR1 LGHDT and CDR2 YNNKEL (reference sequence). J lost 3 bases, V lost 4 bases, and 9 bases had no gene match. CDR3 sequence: CASSPELATNYEQYF. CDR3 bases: TGTGCCAGCAGCCCTGAACTAGCGACGAACTACGAGCAGTACTTC.

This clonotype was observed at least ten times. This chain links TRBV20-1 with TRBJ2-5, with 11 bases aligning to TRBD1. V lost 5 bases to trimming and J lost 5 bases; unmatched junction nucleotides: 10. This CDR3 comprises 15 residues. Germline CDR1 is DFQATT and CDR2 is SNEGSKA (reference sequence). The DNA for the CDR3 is TGCAGTGCTGTTCCCCGGGACAGGGGGGGGGAGACCCAGTACTTC. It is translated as CSAVPRDRGGETQYF.

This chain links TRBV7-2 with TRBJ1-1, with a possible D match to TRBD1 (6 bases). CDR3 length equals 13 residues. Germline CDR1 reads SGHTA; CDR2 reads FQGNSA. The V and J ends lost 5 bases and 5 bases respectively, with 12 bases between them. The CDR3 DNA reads TGTGCCAGCAGCAAACAGGGAACGACTGAAGCTTTCTTT. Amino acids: CASSKQGTTEAFF.

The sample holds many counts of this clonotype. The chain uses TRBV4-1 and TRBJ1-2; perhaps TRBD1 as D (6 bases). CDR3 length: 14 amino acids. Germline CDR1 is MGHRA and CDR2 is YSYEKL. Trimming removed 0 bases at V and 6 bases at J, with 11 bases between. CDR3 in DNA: TGCGCCAGCAGCCAAGAAACAGGGTGGGATGGCTACACCTTC. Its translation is CASSQETGWDGYTF.

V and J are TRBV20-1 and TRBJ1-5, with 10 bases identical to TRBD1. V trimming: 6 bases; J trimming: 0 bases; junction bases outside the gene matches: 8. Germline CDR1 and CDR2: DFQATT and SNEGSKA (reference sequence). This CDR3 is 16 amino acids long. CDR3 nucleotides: TGCAGTGCGGACAGGGGGGGATATTATAGCAATCAGCCCCAGCATTTT. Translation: CSADRGGYYSNQPQHF.